This TCR beta chain was identified during a study of shared clonotypes between healthy human individuals. Whole-study findings and limits: Naive subsets tended to show greater estimated richness than memory subsets.

This CDR3 contains 17 residues. CDR1 is MGHRA, CDR2 YSYEKL, per germline. The V and J ends lost 6 bases and 1 base respectively, with 19 bases between them. As for this clone: Its antigen is not identified.

Assay used: immunoSEQ multiplex PCR; TCRdb lists only in-frame clones, some missing. Found here are hundreds of thousands of clones, roughly 73% of them singletons; the top ten hold under 2%. Sequencing used memory CD4+ T cells sorted from blood. Subset given: CD45RA-negative fraction. This TCR derives from a young woman in good health. The chain couples TRBV4-1 to TRBJ2-1; D may be TRBD2 (5 bases). CDR3 sequence reads: CASRPQTGGWSYNEQFF. The CDR3 bases are TGCGCCAGCAGGCCTCAGACTGGCGGGTGGTCCTACAATGAGCAGTTCTTC.